The 29 T cell receptor beta chains below were found in one sample sequenced in a study of T-cell memory formation after mild COVID-19. MiXCR, run by TCRdb on the 5' RACE reads, gives a single entry per CDR3 protein. Of roughly 480,000 distinct CDR3 sequences listed, more than 20% are singletons. The sequencing sample was made of PBMCs or a T cell subset sorted from them (not recorded which). The origin of the receptors is an adult woman who had mild COVID-19 (a few samples of this study predate the infection). Cell type and time point are not known.

This clonotype has a handful of counts. The chain couples TRBV12-5 to TRBJ2-7; no definite D call. Per germline, CDR1 LGHNT and CDR2 FRNRAP. The CDR3 length is 11 residues. Trimming stripped 6 bases from V and 3 bases from J, with 6 bases between. The CDR3 DNA reads as TGTGCTAGTGGCCGTGACTACGAGCAGTACTTC. It encodes CASGRDYEQYF.

This clonotype was observed a few times. The V call is TRBV7-3, the J call TRBJ1-2; D gene unclear. V was clipped by 5 bases and J by 3 bases, with 16 bases between them. The CDR3 runs 15 residues. Germline CDR1 reads SGHTA; CDR2 reads FQGTGA. CDR3 amino acids: CASSEGPGRDYGYTF. The CDR3 DNA is TGTGCCAGCAGCGAGGGCCCTGGTCGGGACTATGGCTACACCTTC.

J is TRBJ2-5 and V is TRBV29-1; tentatively, D is TRBD2 (5 bases). The CDR3 is 12 residues long. Trimming pared 5 bases from V and 0 bases from J, leaving 7 bases between. CDR1 and CDR2 (germline): SQVTM, ANQGSEA. The CDR3 loop reads CSVSGNQETQYF. DNA for the CDR3: TGCAGCGTTTCCGGGAACCAAGAGACCCAGTACTTC.

The rearrangement links TRBV5-1 to TRBJ2-7; 7 nucleotides match TRBD1. CDR1 and CDR2 (germline): SGHRS, YFSETQ. The length of the CDR3 is 15 residues. The V gene end was trimmed by 4 bases and the J gene end by 7 bases; junction bases not matched to a gene: 14. CDR3: CASSQEPGQTGEQYF. The CDR3 DNA is TGCGCCAGCAGCCAGGAACCGGGACAGACCGGGGAGCAGTACTTC.

The rearrangement joins TRBV27 to TRBJ2-1, with D possibly matching TRBD2 (5 bases). CDR3 length equals 15 residues. The germline V gene has CDR1 MNHEY and CDR2 SMNVEV (reference sequence). Deletions cut 2 bases from V and 4 bases from J, with 12 bases between. For the CDR3, the DNA is TGTGCCAGCAGTTTAGGGCGGTGGGAGTACAATGAGCAGTTCTTC. This sequence encodes CASSLGRWEYNEQFF.

This clonotype was found a few times. The conserved phenylalanine or tryptophan normally closing the CDR3 is absent here, so this likely arose from a read error. It is unclear where the CDR3 begins or ends on the DNA, so no DNA is shown, and the CDR3 is as TCRdb lists it. The CDR3 is CASSLRAGGPGGPLLL. The gene calls are TRBV27 and TRBJ2-5; the DNA was not compared with TRBD2, the D call given in the table. The CDR3 adds up to 16 amino acids, both ends counted. Germline CDR1 is MNHEY and CDR2 is SMNVEV (reference sequence).

CDR3 residues: CASSPPDYPPYNEQFF. CDR3 sequence (DNA): TGTGCCAGCAGCCCACCGGACTATCCCCCCTACAATGAGCAGTTCTTC. V and J are TRBV7-9 and TRBJ2-1; D may be TRBD2 (6 bases). Looked up from germline, CDR1 is SEHNR and CDR2 is FQNEAQ (reference sequence). Trimming removed 5 bases from V and 2 bases from J, with 16 bases in between. The length of the CDR3 is 16 residues.

The CDR3 is CASSLRWLETQYF. In DNA, the CDR3 is TGTGCCAGCAGCTTACGGTGGTTGGAGACCCAGTACTTC. The rearrangement uses TRBV7-6 and TRBJ2-5, with D unresolved. Germline lookup yields CDR1 SGHVS and CDR2 FNYEAQ. There are 13 residues in the CDR3. The V and J ends lost 2 bases and 5 bases respectively, with 9 bases between them.

The chain couples TRBV9 to TRBJ2-7; D might be TRBD1 or TRBD2, each matching 5 bases. This CDR3 spans 15 amino acids. V gave up 4 bases and J gave up 2 bases, with 16 bases separating them. CDR1 SGDLS and CDR2 YYNGEE come from the germline V gene. CDR3 region: CASSPRDPRAYEQYF. DNA of the CDR3: TGTGCCAGCAGCCCCCGGGACCCACGGGCCTACGAGCAGTACTTC.

V gene TRBV7-9 combines with J gene TRBJ2-7; possibly TRBD2 for D (6 bases). CDR1 SEHNR and CDR2 FQNEAQ come from the germline V gene (reference sequence). Between the trimmed V and J ends, which lost 6 bases and 3 bases, there was a span of 12 bases. This CDR3 has 13 residues. DNA of the CDR3: TGTGCCAGCAGACCGGGACTCTTCTACGAGCAGTACTTC. Translation: CASRPGLFYEQYF.

This clonotype was seen only a few times. V is TRBV5-1 and J is TRBJ2-3; D is unclear. V shed 4 bases and J shed 0 bases, with 18 bases lying between them. The CDR3 sequence is 17 residues long. From germline, CDR1 is SGHRS and CDR2 YFSETQ. The CDR3: CASSVTRGRTSTDTQYF. The DNA for the CDR3 is TGCGCCAGCAGCGTGACTCGCGGCCGAACTAGCACAGATACGCAGTATTTT.

This clonotype was detected many times. The gene calls are TRBV30 and TRBJ2-1, with D possibly being TRBD1 or TRBD2 (5 bases each). The CDR3 has 12 residues. From germline, CDR1 is GTSNPN and CDR2 SVGIG (reference sequence). Trimming removed 2 bases at V and 12 bases at J, with 14 bases between. The CDR3 loop reads CAWSYGDRGQFF. The CDR3 region has the DNA TGTGCCTGGAGTTACGGGGACCGAGGGCAGTTCTTC.

This sequence joins TRBV12-3 or TRBV12-4 and TRBJ2-7; 9 bases are shared with TRBD1. J was trimmed by 4 bases and V by 5 bases; bases with no gene match: 9. This CDR3 comprises 15 residues. DNA for the CDR3: TGTGCCAGCAGTGTCCCCGGACAGGGGTCGTACGAGCAGTACTTC. Amino acids: CASSVPGQGSYEQYF.

The V call is TRBV20-1, the J call TRBJ2-7, with 7 bases lining up with TRBD2. This CDR3 is built from 15 residues. Germline V lookup: CDR1 DFQATT, CDR2 SNEGSKA (reference sequence). The V segment lost 5 bases and the J segment 6 bases; nucleotides outside the gene matches: 16. The CDR3 bases are TGCAGTGCTTTGGTCCCCAGGACTAGTCTTTTCGAGCAGTACTTC. As protein: CSALVPRTSLFEQYF.

This clonotype occurred a few times. This chain joins TRBV20-1 and TRBJ1-6; TRBD1 agrees at 7 bases. The CDR3 totals 14 residues. Trimming cost V 2 bases and J 10 bases; bases outside gene matches: 8. Looked up from germline, CDR1 is DFQATT and CDR2 is SNEGSKA (reference sequence). The CDR3 region is CSARTVRGDSPLHF. The CDR3 DNA sequence: TGCAGTGCTAGAACGGTCAGGGGGGACTCACCCCTCCACTTT.

This clonotype was detected only a few times. V is TRBV7-2 and J is TRBJ2-7, with D possibly being TRBD1 or TRBD2 (5 bases each). Germline V gene lookup returns CDR1 SGHTA and CDR2 FQGNSA. The length of the CDR3 is 15 residues. V gave up 0 bases and J gave up 6 bases, with 15 bases separating them. CDR3 loop: CASSLAQGSGGEQYF. CDR3 coding DNA: TGTGCCAGCAGCTTAGCGCAGGGTTCAGGAGGCGAGCAGTACTTC.

This chain connects TRBV6-1 to TRBJ2-1, with 9 bases fitting TRBD2. Unmatched junction bases numbered 8, after V lost 10 bases and J lost 7 bases. The germline CDR1 and CDR2 sequences are MNHNS and SASEGT. The CDR3 consists of 13 residues. For the CDR3, the DNA is TGTGCCACGGCGGGGGGGCTTGAGAATGAGCAGTTCTTC. It yields the protein CATAGGLENEQFF.

This chain joins TRBV12-5 and TRBJ2-1, with 7 bases lining up with TRBD2. The V gene's germline CDR1 is LGHNT and CDR2 FRNRAP. This CDR3 has 16 residues. Trimming removed 0 bases from V and 6 bases from J; junction bases left unmatched: 8. The CDR3 DNA reads as TGTGCTAGTGGTTTGGTAATTGCGGGAGAAGGCAATGAGCAGTTCTTC. Its translation is CASGLVIAGEGNEQFF.

This clonotype was detected a few times. The CDR3, as DNA: TGTGCCAGCAGCTTATCGGCGGGGGAGGGACGCACAGATACGCAGTATTTT. Translating gives CASSLSAGEGRTDTQYF. The chain recombines TRBV7-9 with TRBJ2-3; 7 nucleotides agree with TRBD2. This CDR3 has 17 residues. Germline trimming cut 2 bases from V and 1 base from J; bases unmatched to any gene: 9. Germline-derived CDR1 and CDR2 are SEHNR and FQNEAQ (reference sequence).

This clonotype has more than one count but fewer than ten. The chain carries TRBV5-6 and TRBJ2-5, with D possibly matching TRBD1 (7 bases). Germline CDR1 reads SGHDT; CDR2 reads YYEEEE. The CDR3 runs 16 residues. Trimming removed 2 bases from V and 5 bases from J, with 19 bases in between. CDR3 residues: CASSLIVEGAWETQYF. CDR3 bases: TGTGCCAGCAGCTTAATTGTGGAGGGGGCCTGGGAGACCCAGTACTTC.

The chain has TRBV5-6 and TRBJ1-1; no reliable D call. The CDR3 totals 13 residues. V was cut by 3 bases and J by 4 bases, with 10 bases left in between. CDR1 is SGHDT, CDR2 YYEEEE, per germline. CDR3 in DNA: TGTGCCAGCAGCTCAAAGGCTGCCACTGAAGCTTTCTTT. Translating gives CASSSKAATEAFF.

This chain connects TRBV20-1 to TRBJ2-3; D may be TRBD1 or TRBD2 (7 bases each). There are 15 residues in the CDR3. V lost 5 bases and J lost 1, with 16 bases in between. The germline V gene encodes CDR1 DFQATT and CDR2 SNEGSKA (reference sequence). CDR3 in DNA: TGCAGTGCTGGAAGATCAGGGGGGGGCACAGATACGCAGTATTTT. The encoded protein is CSAGRSGGGTDTQYF.

V is TRBV24-1 and J is TRBJ2-2, with D hard to call. Trimming removed 1 base at V and 0 bases at J, with 8 bases between. The CDR3 runs 16 residues. CDR1 is KGHDR and CDR2 is SFDVKD in the germline V gene. CDR3 amino acids: CATSDFPEPNTGELFF. In nucleotides, the CDR3 is TGTGCCACCAGTGATTTTCCGGAGCCGAACACCGGGGAGCTGTTTTTT.

This clonotype was detected only a few times. V is TRBV5-1 and J is TRBJ2-3; D could derive from TRBD1 or TRBD2 (5 bases each). The V end was cut by 5 bases, the J end by 2 bases, with 12 bases between. This CDR3 has 14 residues. The germline V gene encodes CDR1 SGHRS and CDR2 YFSETQ. CDR3 amino acids: CASSSGTNTDTQYF. The CDR3 nucleotides read TGCGCCAGCAGTTCTGGGACCAACACAGATACGCAGTATTTT.

This clonotype was seen only a few times. V and J are TRBV11-2 and TRBJ2-5, with D tentatively TRBD1 or TRBD2 (5 bases each). Per germline, CDR1 SGHAT and CDR2 FQNNGV. CDR3 size: 16 residues. V was shortened by 2 bases and J by 5 bases, with 18 bases between the two germline ends. The chain's CDR3 is CASSLRGGVGEETQYF. For the CDR3, the DNA is TGTGCCAGCAGCTTAAGGGGTGGGGTAGGGGAGGAGACCCAGTACTTC.

The chain combines TRBV7-9 with TRBJ2-2; 14 bases line up with TRBD2. CDR1 and CDR2 from the germline V gene are SEHNR and FQNEAQ (reference sequence). CDR3 length: 18 residues. V was clipped by 4 bases and J by 4 bases; unmatched bases: 8. CDR3 residues: CASSSPTSGRAGTGELFF. In DNA, the CDR3 is TGTGCCAGCAGCTCCCCGACTAGCGGGAGGGCGGGCACCGGGGAGCTGTTTTTT.

In nucleotides, the CDR3 is TGTGCCAGCAGCGGCCAATGGGACTTCGTCCTGAATGAGCAGTTCTTC. As protein: CASSGQWDFVLNEQFF. This sequence joins TRBV9 and TRBJ2-1; TRBD2 might be the D (6 bases). The CDR3 spans 16 residues. V lost 3 bases and J 7 bases, leaving 20 bases between the germline ends. Germline loops: CDR1 SGDLS, CDR2 YYNGEE.

This clonotype has more than one count but fewer than ten. This chain connects TRBV19 to TRBJ2-2, with a tentative D call TRBD1 (6 bases). Trimming removed 10 bases at V and 0 bases at J, with 15 bases between. The V gene's germline CDR1 is LNHDA and CDR2 SQIVND (reference sequence). This CDR3 is built from 15 residues. The DNA of the CDR3 is TGTGCCACGGGTGGGGGACACCCGAACACCGGGGAGCTGTTTTTT. Protein product: CATGGGHPNTGELFF.

This clonotype has more than one count but fewer than ten. The chain combines TRBV10-2 with TRBJ2-2, with TRBD2 matching 7 bases. Unmatched junction bases numbered 2, after V lost 2 bases and J lost 5 bases. The CDR3 is 14 amino acids. The germline CDR1 and CDR2 sequences are WSHSY and SAAADI. The CDR3 loop is CASSEAGVTGELFF. In DNA, the CDR3 is TGCGCCAGCAGTGAGGCGGGAGTAACCGGGGAGCTGTTTTTT.